What follows describes a single T cell receptor (beta chain). The antigen it binds to is not known. Base quality data are lacking; no much larger clone is found one base away. The data belong to a study of blood T cells in healthy people across ages (dated by TCRdb to the mid-2010s). For context, the study as a whole: In model experiments, template switching captured roughly one uniquely barcoded TCR beta cDNA molecule for every two T cells. To track age-related changes in TCR beta repertoire diversity, the study relied on deep sequencing normalized with unique cDNA molecular identifiers. The donors were split into four age groups: young (average about 16 years), middle-aged (around 40), aged (approximately 60) and long-lived (approximately 89). Donors of different ages were randomly distributed across sequencing lanes to avoid experimental bias. Two additional independent replicas of 1 million unique cDNA reads from the same blood draw were analyzed for two donors (one aged 18 to 29 and one aged 80 or older).

Donors were a few dozen systemically healthy Caucasian individuals from Russia aged roughly 6 to 95 years. Around 9.7 milliliters of peripheral blood were collected from each donor into EDTA-treated Vacutainer tubes. PBMCs were isolated by Ficoll-Paque density-gradient centrifugation, with at least 6 million obtained per sample. Trizol reagent was used to extract total RNA from the PBMCs, yielding at least 6 micrograms per sample. The percentages of naive CD45RAhigh/CD27high T cells were determined by flow cytometry on a PBMC aliquot from every donor. Paper-wide results and their limitations: Estimates of total diversity from one million sequenced T cells were regarded as lower bounds and underestimates. Because profiling used bulk unsorted PBMCs, naive and antigen-experienced compartments could not be compared conclusively. Compared with the aged group, the long-lived group had more naive CD4+ T cells, fewer expanded clones and increased TCR diversity, a pattern suggesting age selection. As age increased, observed TCR beta diversity per million T cells dropped in a roughly linear way, and a significant reduction was already evident by age approximately 40. A strong correlation was found between observed TCR beta diversity and the percentage of naive T cells measured by flow cytometry. The CMV infection status of donors was not known, potentially confounding age-related changes in expanded clonotypes.

Receptor libraries were prepared by 5' RACE. The data were produced on an Illumina HiSeq 2500. A second PCR of about 6 to 11 cycles was performed with a sample-barcoded 5' primer and a J-beta primer mix. A unique molecular identifier was introduced onto each TCR beta cDNA molecule by a template-switch 5' adaptor carrying 12 random nucleotides. Each sample yielded at least 2.5 million CDR3-containing paired-end reads. First-strand cDNA was synthesized from all RNA with the Mint cDNA synthesis kit, primed by a TRBC-specific oligonucleotide. After uracil-DNA glycosylase treatment, a first 18-cycle PCR used universal primers M1SS and BC2_uni_R on all cDNA. Per the original workflow: For normalization, 1 million high-quality reads were randomly selected from each sample, with every read carrying a distinct molecular identifier. Reads sharing molecular identifiers were discarded rather than binned into consensus sequences. MiTCR, with a Q25 quality threshold and the strictest error-elimination algorithm, was used for CDR3 identification, clonotype clustering and error correction. A nonparametric unseen species model with Euler transformation was used to estimate lower-bound total TCR beta diversity. The public reads were reanalyzed by TCRdb: fastp trimming at Q25, MiXCR alignment, in-frame beta chains only. Entries are consolidated by CDR3 protein sequence, retaining the most common genes and DNA. The V and J calls were not made by the authors but by TCRdb's processing. The sample includes about 1.6 million distinct CDR3 sequences, with about 31% observed a single time. The ten largest account for approximately 11% of the sample.

V is reduced by 0 bases and J by 4 bases, leaving a spacing of 9 bases between them. Sequences DFQATT (CDR1) and SNEGSKA (CDR2) are obtained from the germline V gene (reference sequence). From its cysteine to its phenylalanine, the CDR3 spans 13 amino acids. The entry retains the CDR3 DNA only, 39 bases that are in frame from base 1. Specimen: blood. This clonotype originated in a woman aged 25 to 39 in good health. This chain joins TRBV20-1 to TRBJ1-2; a confident D gene designation cannot be given. CDR3 sequence: CSAREPVVYGYTF. In nucleotides, the sequence is TGCAGTGCTAGAGAGCCCGTCGTCTATGGCTACACCTTC.